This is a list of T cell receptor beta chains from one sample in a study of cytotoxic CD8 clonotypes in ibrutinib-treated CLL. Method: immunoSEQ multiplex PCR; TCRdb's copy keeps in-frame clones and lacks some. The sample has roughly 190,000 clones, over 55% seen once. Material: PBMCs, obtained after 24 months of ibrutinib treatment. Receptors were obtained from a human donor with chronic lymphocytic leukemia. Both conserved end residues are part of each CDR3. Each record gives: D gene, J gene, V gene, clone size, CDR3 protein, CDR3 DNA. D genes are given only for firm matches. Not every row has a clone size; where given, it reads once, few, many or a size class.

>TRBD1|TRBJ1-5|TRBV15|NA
CATSGQGSNQPQHF
TGTGCCACCAGTGGACAGGGGAGCAATCAGCCCCAGCATTTT
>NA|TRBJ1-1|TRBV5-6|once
CASSLKGLNTEAFF
TGTGCCAGCAGCTTGAAAGGGTTGAACACTGAAGCTTTCTTT
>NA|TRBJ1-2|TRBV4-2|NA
CASSQESRRSLDGYTF
TGTGCCAGCAGCCAAGAATCAAGGAGGAGTCTCGATGGCTACACCTTC
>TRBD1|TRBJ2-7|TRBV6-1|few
CASSEMDRGRYEQYF
TGTGCCAGCAGTGAAATGGACAGGGGGCGCTACGAGCAGTACTTC
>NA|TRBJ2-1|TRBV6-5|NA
CASSYGWGGNEQFF
TGTGCCAGCAGTTATGGGTGGGGCGGCAATGAGCAGTTCTTC
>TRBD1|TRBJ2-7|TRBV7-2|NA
CASSLSLGTAYEQYF
TGTGCCAGCAGCCTTAGTCTGGGGACAGCCTACGAGCAGTACTTC
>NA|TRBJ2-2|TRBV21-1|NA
CASSKGGEREYTGELFF
TGTGCCAGCAGCAAAGGAGGCGAGCGGGAGTACACCGGGGAGCTGTTTTTT
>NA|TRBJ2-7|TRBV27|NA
CASTDGSGYEQYF
TGTGCCAGCACCGATGGGAGCGGGTACGAGCAGTACTTC
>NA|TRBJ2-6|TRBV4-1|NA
CASSHEGILLSGANVLTF
TGCGCCAGCAGCCACGAGGGAATACTACTTTCTGGGGCCAACGTCCTGACTTTC
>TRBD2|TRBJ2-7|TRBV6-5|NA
CASARGLAGGEQYF
TGTGCCAGCGCCCGGGGACTAGCGGGAGGCGAGCAGTACTTC
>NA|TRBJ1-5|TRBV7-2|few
CASSLGNVQPQHF
TGTGCCAGCAGCTTAGGAAATGTTCAGCCCCAGCATTTT
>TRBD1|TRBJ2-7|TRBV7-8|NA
CASSPRTGGYYEQYF
TGTGCCAGCAGCCCACGGACAGGGGGCTATTACGAGCAGTACTTC
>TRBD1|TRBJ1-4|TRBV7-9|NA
CASSLQGVEKLFF
TGTGCCAGCAGCCTACAGGGGGTTGAAAAACTGTTTTTT
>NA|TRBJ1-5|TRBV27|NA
CASSLARNQPQHF
TGTGCCAGCAGTTTAGCCAGAAATCAGCCCCAGCATTTT
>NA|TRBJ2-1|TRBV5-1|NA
CASSLGTSTHNEQFF
TGCGCCAGCAGCCTCGGGACCAGCACCCACAATGAGCAGTTCTTC
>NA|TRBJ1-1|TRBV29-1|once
CSVEGQGGAFF
TGCAGCGTTGAGGGGCAGGGTGGTGCTTTCTTT
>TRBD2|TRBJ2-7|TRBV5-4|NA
CASRGSGSLSYEQYF
TGTGCCAGCAGGGGGAGCGGGAGCCTCTCCTACGAGCAGTACTTC
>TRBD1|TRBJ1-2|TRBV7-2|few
CASSKGQADYGYTF
TGTGCCAGCAGCAAAGGACAGGCAGACTATGGCTACACCTTC
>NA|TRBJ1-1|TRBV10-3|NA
CAITREGGNTEAFF
TGTGCCATCACCCGGGAGGGGGGGAACACTGAAGCTTTCTTT
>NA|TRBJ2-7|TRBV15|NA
CATRHAPTYEQYF
TGTGCCACCAGGCACGCCCCGACATACGAGCAGTACTTC
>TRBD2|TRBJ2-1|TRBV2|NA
CASRRAGGPGNEQFF
TGTGCCAGCAGAAGAGCGGGAGGGCCCGGTAATGAGCAGTTCTTC
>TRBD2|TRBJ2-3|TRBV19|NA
CASSINGGREQYF
TGTGCCAGTAGTATAAACGGCGGGAGGGAGCAGTATTTT
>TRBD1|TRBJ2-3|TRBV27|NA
CASRGQNTDTQYF
TGTGCCAGCAGGGGACAGAACACAGATACGCAGTATTTT
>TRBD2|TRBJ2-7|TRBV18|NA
CASSPRLAGRYEQYF
TGTGCCAGCTCACCAAGACTAGCGGGACGGTACGAGCAGTACTTC
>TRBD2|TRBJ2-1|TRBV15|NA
CATSSSGKVINEQFF
TGTGCCACCAGCTCTAGCGGGAAGGTGATCAATGAGCAGTTCTTC
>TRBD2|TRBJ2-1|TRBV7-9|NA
CASSLAGGVSDEQFF
TGTGCCAGCAGCTTAGCGGGAGGGGTAAGCGATGAGCAGTTCTTC
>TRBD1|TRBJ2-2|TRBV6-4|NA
CASRQGNTGELFF
TGTGCCAGTAGACAGGGGAACACCGGGGAGCTGTTTTTT
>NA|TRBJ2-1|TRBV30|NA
CAWRLVIAYNEQFF
TGTGCCTGGCGACTAGTGATCGCCTACAATGAGCAGTTCTTC
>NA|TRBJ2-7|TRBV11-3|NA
CASSTPAGSEQYF
TGTGCCAGCAGCACGCCGGCGGGCTCCGAGCAGTACTTC
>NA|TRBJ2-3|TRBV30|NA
CAWSEAGGTDTQYF
TGTGCCTGGAGTGAGGCAGGGGGCACAGATACGCAGTATTTT
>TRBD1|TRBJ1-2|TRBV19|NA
CASRRTGLGYTF
TGTGCCAGTAGGCGGACAGGGCTTGGCTACACCTTC
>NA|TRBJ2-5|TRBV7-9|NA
CARSTGAQETQYF
TGTGCCAGATCAACGGGGGCCCAAGAGACCCAGTACTTC
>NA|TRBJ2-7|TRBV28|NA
CASSSTADAHYEQYF
TGTGCCAGCAGCTCTACAGCGGACGCACACTACGAGCAGTACTTC
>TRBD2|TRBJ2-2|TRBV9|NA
CASSVGAGDGGELFF
TGTGCCAGCAGCGTAGGAGCGGGAGACGGCGGGGAGCTGTTTTTT
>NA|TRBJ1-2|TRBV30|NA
CAWSVTTYGYTF
TGTGCCTGGAGTGTAACCACCTATGGCTACACCTTC
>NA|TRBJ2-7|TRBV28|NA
CASSLTTYEQYF
TGTGCCAGCAGTTTAACCACTTACGAGCAGTACTTC
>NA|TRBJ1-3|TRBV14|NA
CASSQAVSNSGNTIYF
TGTGCCAGCAGCCAAGCGGTCTCTAACTCTGGAAACACCATATATTTT
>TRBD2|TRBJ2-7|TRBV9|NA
CASSVGLAGGVGSYEQYF
TGTGCCAGCAGCGTAGGACTAGCGGGAGGGGTAGGGAGCTACGAGCAGTACTTC
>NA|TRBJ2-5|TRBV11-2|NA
CASSLDIGTGETQYF
TGTGCCAGCAGCTTAGATATCGGCACGGGAGAGACCCAGTACTTC
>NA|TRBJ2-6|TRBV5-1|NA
CASQSGTGANVLTF
TGCGCCAGCCAATCAGGGACTGGGGCCAACGTCCTGACTTTC
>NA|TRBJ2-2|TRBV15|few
CATSRVDITGELFF
TGTGCCACCAGCAGAGTGGATATCACCGGGGAGCTGTTTTTT
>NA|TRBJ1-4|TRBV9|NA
CASSVGGRRNEKLFF
TGTGCCAGCAGCGTAGGTGGTAGGAGGAATGAAAAACTGTTTTTT
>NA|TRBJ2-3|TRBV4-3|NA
CASSQDINTDTQYF
TGCGCCAGCAGCCAAGACATCAACACAGATACGCAGTATTTT
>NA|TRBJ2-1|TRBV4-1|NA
CASSPPGALNNEQFF
TGCGCCAGCAGCCCCCCCGGGGCGCTGAACAATGAGCAGTTCTTC
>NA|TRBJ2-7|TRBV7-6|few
CASSLGRGEQYF
TGTGCCAGCAGCTTAGGCAGGGGAGAGCAGTACTTC
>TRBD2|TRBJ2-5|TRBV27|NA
CASSSRTSGRFQETQYF
TGTGCCAGCAGTTCCCGGACTAGCGGGAGGTTCCAAGAGACCCAGTACTTC
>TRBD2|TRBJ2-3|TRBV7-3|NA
CASSISGRASDTQYF
TGTGCCAGCAGTATTAGCGGGAGGGCCTCGGATACGCAGTATTTT
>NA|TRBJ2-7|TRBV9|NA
CASSVALDRGIEQYF
TGTGCCAGCAGCGTAGCGCTGGACCGGGGAATCGAGCAGTACTTC